This TCR beta chain was identified in a study of blood T cells in healthy people across ages. For the second PCR, which ran for about 7 to 11 cycles, a sample-barcoded 5' primer and a J-beta primer mix were used. One entry per CDR3 protein results from TCRdb running MiXCR on the 5' RACE reads. The sample contains 1 million to 1.2 million distinct CDR3 sequences, roughly two fifths of which appear only once. As concerns this clonotype: Since a much larger clone is just one base distant, this may be a read error.

The germline V gene has CDR1 LGHNT and CDR2 FRNRAP. The CDR3 length is 14 residues. The chain combines TRBV12-5 with TRBJ1-1; no clear D gene. The specimen was blood. The TCR was taken from a man younger than 35 in good health. The CDR3 DNA is TGTACTAGTGGTCCCCCGGCCGCGGACACTGAAGCTTTCTTT. This gives the protein CTSGPPAADTEAFF.